Listed below are T cell receptor beta chains from one sample, sequenced in a study of siplizumab effects on memory and regulatory T cells. Using immunoSEQ multiplex PCR, the repertoire was profiled, and TCRdb retains in-frame clones only, with some absent. The sample includes about 100,000 clones, approximately 92% of them seen just once. Material: CD4+ T cells sorted from blood. The receptors derive from a human donor in good health. The CDR3 runs from the conserved cysteine through the conserved F or W. The order of the fields is J gene, D gene, V gene, CDR3 DNA, CDR3 protein. The D gene is left open where the match is weak.

j_call: TRBJ1-2; d_call: TRBD1; v_call: TRBV2; cdr3_nt: TGTGCCAGCAGTCTCGGACAGGGTTATGGCTACACCTTC; cdr3_aa: CASSLGQGYGYTF
j_call: TRBJ1-1; d_call: NA; v_call: TRBV7-9; cdr3_nt: TGTGCCAGCAGCCCCTCCGGGACGGAAGCTTTCTTT; cdr3_aa: CASSPSGTEAFF
j_call: TRBJ2-5; d_call: NA; v_call: TRBV12-5; cdr3_nt: TGTGCTAGTGGGGGACACACCTCGGGGGAGACCCAGTACTTC; cdr3_aa: CASGGHTSGETQYF
j_call: TRBJ2-7; d_call: TRBD1; v_call: TRBV5-4; cdr3_nt: TGTGCCAGCAGCTGGACAGGGGCCGGTACTTACGAGCAGTACTTC; cdr3_aa: CASSWTGAGTYEQYF
j_call: TRBJ1-5; d_call: NA; v_call: TRBV6-5; cdr3_nt: TGTGCCAGCAGTCGTCAGGGAAATAGTCAGCCCCAGCATTTT; cdr3_aa: CASSRQGNSQPQHF
j_call: TRBJ1-4; d_call: TRBD1; v_call: TRBV4-1; cdr3_nt: TGCGCCAGCAGCCCTCTCGACAGGGTACTAGAAGAAAAACTGTTTTTT; cdr3_aa: CASSPLDRVLEEKLFF
j_call: TRBJ1-3; d_call: NA; v_call: TRBV2; cdr3_nt: TGTGCCAGCAGTGAACAGCTTAGTGGAAACACCATATATTTT; cdr3_aa: CASSEQLSGNTIYF
j_call: TRBJ2-1; d_call: NA; v_call: TRBV5-1; cdr3_nt: TGCGCCAGCAGCTTGAGCGGCCTGAGCTCCTACAATGAGCAGTTCTTC; cdr3_aa: CASSLSGLSSYNEQFF
j_call: TRBJ2-7; d_call: TRBD2; v_call: TRBV30; cdr3_nt: TGTGCGGGCAGTCGGCGGGGGGGCGACGAGCAGTACTTC; cdr3_aa: CAGSRRGGDEQYF
j_call: TRBJ1-2; d_call: NA; v_call: TRBV28; cdr3_nt: TGTGCCAGCACCCAAACGGGACGCGACTATGGCTACACCTTC; cdr3_aa: CASTQTGRDYGYTF
j_call: TRBJ2-7; d_call: TRBD2; v_call: TRBV9; cdr3_nt: TGTGCCAGCAGCCGGACTAGCCCCCCCTACGAGCAGTACTTC; cdr3_aa: CASSRTSPPYEQYF
j_call: TRBJ2-2; d_call: NA; v_call: TRBV9; cdr3_nt: TGTGCCAGCAGCGTAGGGGGTAGCGGTACCGGGGAGCTGTTTTTT; cdr3_aa: CASSVGGSGTGELFF
j_call: TRBJ1-2; d_call: NA; v_call: TRBV6-6; cdr3_nt: TGTGCCAGCAGATCACAGGGAGAGTATGGCTACACCTTC; cdr3_aa: CASRSQGEYGYTF
j_call: TRBJ2-2; d_call: NA; v_call: TRBV28; cdr3_nt: TGTGCCAGCAGCCGTACAGGGCCGGGCACCGGGGAGCTGTTTTTT; cdr3_aa: CASSRTGPGTGELFF
j_call: TRBJ1-4; d_call: TRBD1; v_call: TRBV28; cdr3_nt: TGTGCCAGCAGTTTAAACGCAGGGGGCACTGAAAAACTGTTTTTT; cdr3_aa: CASSLNAGGTEKLFF
j_call: TRBJ1-6; d_call: NA; v_call: TRBV10-3; cdr3_nt: TGTGCCATCAGGGGGACGGACCTCTATAATTCACCCCTCCACTTT; cdr3_aa: CAIRGTDLYNSPLHF
j_call: TRBJ1-5; d_call: NA; v_call: TRBV27; cdr3_nt: TGTGCCAGCAGTTTAGGGGGCTGGGAGCAGCCCCAGCATTTT; cdr3_aa: CASSLGGWEQPQHF